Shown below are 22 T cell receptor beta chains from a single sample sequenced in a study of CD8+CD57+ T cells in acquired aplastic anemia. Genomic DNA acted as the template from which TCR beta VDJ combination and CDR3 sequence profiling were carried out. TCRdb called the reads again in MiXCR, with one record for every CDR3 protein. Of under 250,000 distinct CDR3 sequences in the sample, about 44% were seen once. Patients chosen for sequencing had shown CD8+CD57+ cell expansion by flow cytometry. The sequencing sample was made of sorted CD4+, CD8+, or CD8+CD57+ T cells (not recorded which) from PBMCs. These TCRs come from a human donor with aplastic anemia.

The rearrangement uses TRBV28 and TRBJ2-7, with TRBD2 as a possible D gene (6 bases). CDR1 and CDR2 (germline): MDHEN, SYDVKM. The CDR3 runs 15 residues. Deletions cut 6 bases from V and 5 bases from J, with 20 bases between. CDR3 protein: CASSDTGSPANEQYF. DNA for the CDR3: TGTGCCAGCAGCGATACCGGGAGCCCAGCCAACGAGCAGTACTTC.

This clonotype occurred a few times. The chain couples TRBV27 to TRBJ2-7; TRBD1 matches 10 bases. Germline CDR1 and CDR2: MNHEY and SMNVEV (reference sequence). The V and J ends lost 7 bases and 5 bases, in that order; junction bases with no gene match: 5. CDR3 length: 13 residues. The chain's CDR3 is CASTGQGSHEQYF. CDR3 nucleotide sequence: TGTGCCAGCACGGGACAGGGGTCCCACGAGCAGTACTTC.

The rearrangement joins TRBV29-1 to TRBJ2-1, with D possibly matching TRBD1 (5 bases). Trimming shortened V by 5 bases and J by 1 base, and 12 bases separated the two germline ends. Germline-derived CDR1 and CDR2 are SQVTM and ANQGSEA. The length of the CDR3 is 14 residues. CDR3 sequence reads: CSVKGDSSYNEQFF. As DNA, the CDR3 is TGCAGCGTTAAGGGTGACAGTTCCTACAATGAGCAGTTCTTC.

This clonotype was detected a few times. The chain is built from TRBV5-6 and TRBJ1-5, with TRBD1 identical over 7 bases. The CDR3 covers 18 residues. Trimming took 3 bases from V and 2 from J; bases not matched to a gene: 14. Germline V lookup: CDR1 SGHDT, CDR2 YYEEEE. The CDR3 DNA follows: TGTGCCAGCAGCTACACTAACAGGGGAAGATGGGGCAATCAGCCCCAGCATTTT. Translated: CASSYTNRGRWGNQPQHF.

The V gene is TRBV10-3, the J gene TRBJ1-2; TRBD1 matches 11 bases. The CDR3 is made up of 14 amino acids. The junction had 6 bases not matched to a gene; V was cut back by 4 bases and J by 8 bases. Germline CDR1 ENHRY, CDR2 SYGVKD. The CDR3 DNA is TGTGCCATCAGTGGGGGACAGGGGGTAGGCGGCTACACCTTC. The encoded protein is CAISGGQGVGGYTF.

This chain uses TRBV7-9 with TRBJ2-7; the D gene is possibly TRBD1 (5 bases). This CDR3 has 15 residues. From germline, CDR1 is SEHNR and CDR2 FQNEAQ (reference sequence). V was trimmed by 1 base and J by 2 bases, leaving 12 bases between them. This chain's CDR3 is CASSLDRQGPYEQYF. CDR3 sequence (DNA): TGTGCCAGCAGCTTAGATAGGCAGGGTCCCTACGAGCAGTACTTC.

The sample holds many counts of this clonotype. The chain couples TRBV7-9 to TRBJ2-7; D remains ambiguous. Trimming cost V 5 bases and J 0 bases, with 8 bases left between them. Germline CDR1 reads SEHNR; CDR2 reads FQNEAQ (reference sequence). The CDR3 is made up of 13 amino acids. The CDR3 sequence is CASSPLVSYEQYF. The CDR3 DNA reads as TGTGCCAGCAGCCCGCTTGTCTCCTACGAGCAGTACTTC.

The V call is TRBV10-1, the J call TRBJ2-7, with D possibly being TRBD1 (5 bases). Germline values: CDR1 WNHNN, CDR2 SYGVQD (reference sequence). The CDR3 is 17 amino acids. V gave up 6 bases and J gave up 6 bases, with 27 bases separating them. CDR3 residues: CASSQDGMEQGSSEQYF. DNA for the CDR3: TGCGCCAGCAGCCAAGATGGTATGGAGCAGGGATCTAGCGAGCAGTACTTC.

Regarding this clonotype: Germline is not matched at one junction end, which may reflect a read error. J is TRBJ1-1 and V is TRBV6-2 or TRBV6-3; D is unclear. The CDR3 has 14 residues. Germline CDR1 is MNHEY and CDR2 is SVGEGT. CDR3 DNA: TGTGCCAGCCGGAGGGTCAATGAGAACGCTGAAGCTTTCTTT. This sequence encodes CASRRVNENAEAFF.

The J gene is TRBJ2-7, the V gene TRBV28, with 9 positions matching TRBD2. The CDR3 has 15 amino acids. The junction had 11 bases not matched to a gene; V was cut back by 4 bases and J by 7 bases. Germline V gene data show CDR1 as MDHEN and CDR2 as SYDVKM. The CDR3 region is CASSSGLATPGEQYF. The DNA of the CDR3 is TGTGCCAGCAGTTCTGGACTAGCGACTCCGGGGGAGCAGTACTTC.

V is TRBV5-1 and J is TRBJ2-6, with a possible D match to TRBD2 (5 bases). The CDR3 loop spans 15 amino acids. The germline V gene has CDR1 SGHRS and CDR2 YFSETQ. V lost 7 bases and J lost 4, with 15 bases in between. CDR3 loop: CASSKQLAGANVLTF. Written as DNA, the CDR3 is TGCGCCAGCTCAAAACAATTAGCGGGGGCCAACGTCCTGACTTTC.

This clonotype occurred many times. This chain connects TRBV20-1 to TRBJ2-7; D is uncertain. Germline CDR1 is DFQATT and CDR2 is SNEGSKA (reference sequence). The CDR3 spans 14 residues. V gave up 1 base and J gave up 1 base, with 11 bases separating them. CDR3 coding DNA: TGCAGTGCTAGAGGGACGGGTTTATCCTACGAGCAGTACTTC. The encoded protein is CSARGTGLSYEQYF.

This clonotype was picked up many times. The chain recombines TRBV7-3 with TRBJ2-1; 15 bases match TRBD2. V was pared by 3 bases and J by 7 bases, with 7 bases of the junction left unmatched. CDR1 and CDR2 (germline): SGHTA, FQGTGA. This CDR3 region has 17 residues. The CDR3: CASSLWTSGRAGNEQFF. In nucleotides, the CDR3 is TGTGCCAGCAGCTTGTGGACTAGCGGGAGGGCCGGGAATGAGCAGTTCTTC.

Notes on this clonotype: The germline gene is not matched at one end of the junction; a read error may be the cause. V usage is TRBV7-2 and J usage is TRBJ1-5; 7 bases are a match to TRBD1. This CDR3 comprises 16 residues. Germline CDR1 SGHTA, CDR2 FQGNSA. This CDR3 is CASSLTGSSYNEPQHF. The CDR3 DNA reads TGTGCCAGCAGCCTGACAGGGAGCTCCTACAATGAGCCCCAGCATTTT.

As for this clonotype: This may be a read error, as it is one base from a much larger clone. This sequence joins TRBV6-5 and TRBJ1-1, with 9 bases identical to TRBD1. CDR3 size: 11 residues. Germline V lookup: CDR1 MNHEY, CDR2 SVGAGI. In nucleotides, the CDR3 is TGTGGCACCCACCGGGACAGGGACGCTTTCTTT. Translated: CGTHRDRDAFF.

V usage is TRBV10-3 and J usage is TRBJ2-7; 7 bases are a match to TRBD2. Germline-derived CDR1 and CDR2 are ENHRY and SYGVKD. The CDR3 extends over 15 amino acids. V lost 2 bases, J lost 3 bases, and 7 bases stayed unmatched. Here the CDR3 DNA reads TGTGCCATCAGTGAGACCGGGACTATGAGCTACGAGCAGTACTTC. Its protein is CAISETGTMSYEQYF.

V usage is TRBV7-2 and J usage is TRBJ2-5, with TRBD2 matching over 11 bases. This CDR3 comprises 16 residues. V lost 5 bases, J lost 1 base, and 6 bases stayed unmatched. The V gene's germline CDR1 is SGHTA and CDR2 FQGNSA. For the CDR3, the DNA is TGTGCCAGCAGCACCGCTAGCGGGAGGCGCCAAGAGACCCAGTACTTC. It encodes CASSTASGRRQETQYF.

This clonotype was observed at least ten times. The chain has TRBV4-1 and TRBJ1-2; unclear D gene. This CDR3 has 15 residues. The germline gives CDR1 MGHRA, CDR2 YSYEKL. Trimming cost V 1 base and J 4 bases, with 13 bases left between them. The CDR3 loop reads CASSQVVQNLYGYTF. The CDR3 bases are TGCGCCAGCAGCCAAGTCGTGCAGAATCTCTATGGCTACACCTTC.

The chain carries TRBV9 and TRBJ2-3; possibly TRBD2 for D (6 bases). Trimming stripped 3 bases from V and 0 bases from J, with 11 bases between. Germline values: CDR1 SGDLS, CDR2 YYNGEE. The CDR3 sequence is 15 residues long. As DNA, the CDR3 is TGTGCCAGCAGCGATACTAGCAGTAGCACAGATACGCAGTATTTT. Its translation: CASSDTSSSTDTQYF.

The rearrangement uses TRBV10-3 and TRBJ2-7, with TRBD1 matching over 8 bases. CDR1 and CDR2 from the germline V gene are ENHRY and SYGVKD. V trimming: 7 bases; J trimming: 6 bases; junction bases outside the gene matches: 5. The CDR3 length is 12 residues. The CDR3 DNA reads TGTGCCATCAACCGACAGGGGAGCGAGCAGTACTTC. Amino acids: CAINRQGSEQYF.

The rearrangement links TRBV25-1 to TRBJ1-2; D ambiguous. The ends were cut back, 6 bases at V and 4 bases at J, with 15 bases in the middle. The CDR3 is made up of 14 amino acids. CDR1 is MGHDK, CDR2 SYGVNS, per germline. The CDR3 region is CASSPGVGAYGYTF. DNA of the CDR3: TGTGCCAGCAGCCCAGGTGTTGGTGCCTATGGCTACACCTTC.

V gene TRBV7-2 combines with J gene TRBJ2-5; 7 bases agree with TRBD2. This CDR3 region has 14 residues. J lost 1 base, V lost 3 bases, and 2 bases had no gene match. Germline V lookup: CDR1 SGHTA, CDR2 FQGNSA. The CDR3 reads CASSLGGFQETQYF. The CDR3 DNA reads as TGTGCCAGCAGCTTGGGGGGGTTCCAAGAGACCCAGTACTTC.